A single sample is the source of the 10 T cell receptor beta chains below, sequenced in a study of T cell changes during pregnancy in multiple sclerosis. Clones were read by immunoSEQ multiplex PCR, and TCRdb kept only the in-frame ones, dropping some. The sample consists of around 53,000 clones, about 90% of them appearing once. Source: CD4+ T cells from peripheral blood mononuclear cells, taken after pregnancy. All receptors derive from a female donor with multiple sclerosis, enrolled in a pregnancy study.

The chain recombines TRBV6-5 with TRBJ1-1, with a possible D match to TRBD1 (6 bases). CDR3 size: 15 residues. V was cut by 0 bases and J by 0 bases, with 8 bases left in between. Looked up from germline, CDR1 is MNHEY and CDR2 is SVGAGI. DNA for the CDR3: TGTGCCAGCAGTTACTCGGGGACAATGAACACTGAAGCTTTCTTT. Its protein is CASSYSGTMNTEAFF.

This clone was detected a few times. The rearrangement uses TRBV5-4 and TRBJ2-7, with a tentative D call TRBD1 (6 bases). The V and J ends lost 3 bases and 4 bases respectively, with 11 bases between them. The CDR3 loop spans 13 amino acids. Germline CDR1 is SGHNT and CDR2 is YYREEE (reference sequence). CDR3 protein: CASSYAQGYEQYF. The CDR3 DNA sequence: TGTGCCAGCAGCTACGCACAGGGTTACGAGCAGTACTTC.

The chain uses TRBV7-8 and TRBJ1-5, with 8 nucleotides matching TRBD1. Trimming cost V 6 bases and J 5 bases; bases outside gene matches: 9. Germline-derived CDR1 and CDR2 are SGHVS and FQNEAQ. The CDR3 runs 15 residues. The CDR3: CASRPGQGADQPQHF. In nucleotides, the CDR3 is TGTGCCAGCAGACCCGGGCAGGGGGCCGATCAGCCCCAGCATTTT.

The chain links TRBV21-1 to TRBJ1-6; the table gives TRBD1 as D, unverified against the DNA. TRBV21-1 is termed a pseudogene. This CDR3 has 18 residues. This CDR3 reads CASSRRRGWGFYNSPLHF. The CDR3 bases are TGTGCCAGCAGCCGACGCAGGGGGTGGGGGTTCTATAATTCACCCCTCCACTTT.

The CDR3 loop reads CASSLLAGGGGDEQFF. The CDR3 coding sequence is TGTGCCAGCAGCCTCCTAGCGGGGGGGGGAGGCGACGAGCAGTTCTTC. The chain has TRBV7-8 and TRBJ2-1; TRBD2 aligns across 12 bases. Losses at the gene ends were 5 bases for V and 10 bases for J; bases not matched to a gene: 12. CDR1 and CDR2 from the germline V gene are SGHVS and FQNEAQ. CDR3 length: 16 residues.

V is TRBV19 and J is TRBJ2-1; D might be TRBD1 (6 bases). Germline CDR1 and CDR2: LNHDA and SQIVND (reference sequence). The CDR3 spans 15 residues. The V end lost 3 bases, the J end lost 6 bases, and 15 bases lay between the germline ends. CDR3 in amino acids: CASSMPPRGGNEQFF. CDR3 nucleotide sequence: TGTGCCAGTAGTATGCCCCCTCGAGGGGGCAATGAGCAGTTCTTC.

The CDR3 nucleotides read TGCGCCAGCAGCTCCCGGGGTAATTTGGGCGACGAGCAGTACTTC. It is translated as CASSSRGNLGDEQYF. The chain links TRBV5-1 to TRBJ2-7; weak D call: TRBD2 (5 bases). The CDR3 consists of 15 residues. Trimming removed 3 bases at V and 5 bases at J, with 18 bases between. In germline, CDR1 is SGHRS, CDR2 YFSETQ.

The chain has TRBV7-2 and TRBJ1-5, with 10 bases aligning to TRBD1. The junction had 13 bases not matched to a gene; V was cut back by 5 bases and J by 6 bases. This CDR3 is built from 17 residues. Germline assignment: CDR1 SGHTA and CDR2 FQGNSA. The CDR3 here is CASSRIAGTGVGQPQHF. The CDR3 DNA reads TGTGCCAGCAGCCGGATAGCCGGGACAGGGGTAGGTCAGCCCCAGCATTTT.

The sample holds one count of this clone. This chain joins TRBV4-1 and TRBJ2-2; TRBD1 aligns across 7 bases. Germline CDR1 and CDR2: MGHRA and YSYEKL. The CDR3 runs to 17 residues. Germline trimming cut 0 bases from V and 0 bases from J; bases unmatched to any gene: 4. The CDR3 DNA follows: TGCGCCAGCAGCCAAGAGGGCCAGGGGGCGAACACCGGGGAGCTGTTTTTT. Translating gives CASSQEGQGANTGELFF.

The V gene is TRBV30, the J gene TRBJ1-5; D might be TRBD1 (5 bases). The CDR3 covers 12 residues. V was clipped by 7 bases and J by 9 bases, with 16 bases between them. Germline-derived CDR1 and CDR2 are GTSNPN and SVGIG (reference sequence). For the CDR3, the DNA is TGTGCCTCGGGCGGGGCGATCGGGCCCCAGCATTTT. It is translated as CASGGAIGPQHF.